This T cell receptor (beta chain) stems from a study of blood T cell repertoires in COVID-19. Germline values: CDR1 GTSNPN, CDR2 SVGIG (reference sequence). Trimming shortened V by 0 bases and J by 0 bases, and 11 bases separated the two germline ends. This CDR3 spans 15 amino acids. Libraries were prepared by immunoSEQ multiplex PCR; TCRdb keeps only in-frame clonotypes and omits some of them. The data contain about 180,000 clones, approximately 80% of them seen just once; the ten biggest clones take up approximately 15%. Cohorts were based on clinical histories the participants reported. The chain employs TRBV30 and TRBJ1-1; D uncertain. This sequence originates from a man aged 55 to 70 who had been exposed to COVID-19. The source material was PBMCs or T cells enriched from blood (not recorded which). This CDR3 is CAWSVRLQMNTEAFF. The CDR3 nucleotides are TGTGCCTGGAGTGTACGGTTACAGATGAACACTGAAGCTTTCTTT.